The 29 T cell receptor beta chains below all came from one sample that was sequenced in a study of siplizumab effects on memory and regulatory T cells. Produced via immunoSEQ multiplex PCR; TCRdb's table is partial and in-frame only. The sample records approximately 100,000 clones, 85% to 95% being singletons. Sequencing was done on a sample of Tregs sorted from blood. The receptors stem from a human donor in good health.

The CDR3 bases are TGTGCCAGTACCTATGGGACTATGCGGTATGGCTACACCTTC. Its translation: CASTYGTMRYGYTF. The chain joins TRBV19 to TRBJ1-2; TRBD1 might be the D (5 bases). V dropped 7 bases and J dropped 5 bases, with 17 bases sitting between them. CDR3 length equals 14 residues. CDR1 is LNHDA and CDR2 is SQIVND in the germline V gene (reference sequence).

This clone was detected a few times. This chain uses TRBV30 with TRBJ1-2, with D possibly being TRBD1 (6 bases). The germline gives CDR1 GTSNPN, CDR2 SVGIG (reference sequence). The CDR3 loop spans 15 amino acids. V was trimmed by 4 bases and J by 0 bases, leaving 15 bases between them. The CDR3: CAWNLRTATNYGYTF. CDR3 nucleotide sequence: TGTGCCTGGAACTTAAGGACAGCGACTAACTATGGCTACACCTTC.

The chain has TRBV7-9 and TRBJ2-7, with D unresolved. V was shortened by 2 bases and J by 0 bases, with 8 bases between the two germline ends. Germline V gene data show CDR1 as SEHNR and CDR2 as FQNEAQ (reference sequence). The CDR3 loop spans 14 amino acids. This CDR3 is CASSLSSSSYEQYF. CDR3 sequence (DNA): TGTGCCAGCAGCTTATCCAGCAGCTCCTACGAGCAGTACTTC.

The rearrangement uses TRBV7-6 and TRBJ2-1; no reliable D call. The germline V and J ends were trimmed by 0 bases and 0 bases, with 15 bases remaining between them. CDR1 and CDR2 (germline): SGHVS, FNYEAQ. There are 18 residues in the CDR3. The CDR3 reads CASSLAVPAAYSYNEQFF. The CDR3, as DNA: TGTGCCAGCAGCTTAGCGGTCCCCGCGGCCTACTCCTACAATGAGCAGTTCTTC.

On this clone: Sequence at one end of the junction differs from germline and may be a read error. The chain has TRBV7-7 and TRBJ2-1, with D tentatively TRBD1 or TRBD2 (5 bases each). Germline V gene sequence: CDR1 SSHAT, CDR2 FNYEAQ (reference sequence). CDR3 length equals 13 residues. The CDR3 here is CASSLFGANEQFF. The CDR3 DNA reads TGTGCTAGCAGCTTATTCGGGGCTAATGAGCAGTTCTTC.

The genes are TRBV6-1 and TRBJ1-3; D not certain. CDR1 is MNHNS, CDR2 SASEGT, per germline. The CDR3 loop spans 14 amino acids. Trimming shortened V by 3 bases and J by 1 base, and 7 bases separated the two germline ends. The CDR3 here is CASSDWGSGNTIYF. CDR3 in DNA: TGTGCCAGCAGTGATTGGGGTTCTGGAAACACCATATATTTT.

This sequence joins TRBV7-8 and TRBJ2-3; TRBD1 agrees at 9 bases. This CDR3 is built from 15 residues. CDR1 is SGHVS, CDR2 FQNEAQ, per germline. Trimming took 5 bases from V and 5 from J; bases not matched to a gene: 8. The CDR3 bases are TGTGCCAGCAGCCCGTACAGGGGGCGGGGAGATACGCAGTATTTT. Its translation is CASSPYRGRGDTQYF.

Regarding this clone: The sample contains more than one DNA sequence encoding this CDR3. The chain is built from TRBV6-6 and TRBJ1-1; TRBD1 is a possible D gene (5 bases). V lost 3 bases to trimming and J lost 3 bases, with 8 bases between them. Germline V gene sequence: CDR1 MNHNY, CDR2 SVGAGI (reference sequence). The length of the CDR3 is 13 residues. CDR3 in DNA: TGTGCCAGCAGTTATTTCAGGGACACTGAAGCTTTCTTT. It codes for CASSYFRDTEAFF.

The V call is TRBV30, the J call TRBJ2-7; TRBD1 might be the D (6 bases). V was trimmed by 6 bases and J by 0 bases, leaving 15 bases between them. Germline V gene lookup returns CDR1 GTSNPN and CDR2 SVGIG (reference sequence). This CDR3 has 14 amino acids. CDR3 in amino acids: CACRYRAPSYEQYF. In nucleotides, the CDR3 is TGTGCCTGCAGGTACAGGGCCCCCTCCTACGAGCAGTACTTC.

The rearrangement links TRBV4-1 to TRBJ1-5; D is unresolved. Germline V gene lookup returns CDR1 MGHRA and CDR2 YSYEKL. CDR3 length equals 15 residues. Trimming stripped 0 bases from V and 3 bases from J, with 9 bases between. CDR3 bases: TGCGCCAGCAGCCAAGAGCGGCTTGTCAATCAGCCCCAGCATTTT. This sequence encodes CASSQERLVNQPQHF.

The rearrangement links TRBV29-1 to TRBJ2-7, with D possibly being TRBD1 or TRBD2 (5 bases each). With 2 bases removed from V and 5 bases from J, the gap between germline ends came to 10 bases. The germline V gene encodes CDR1 SQVTM and CDR2 ANQGSEA. The CDR3 runs 12 residues. CDR3 DNA: TGCAGCGTTGAATCGGGGACGGACGAGCAGTACTTC. Translated, it gives CSVESGTDEQYF.

V gene TRBV6-6 combines with J gene TRBJ1-5, with a possible D match to TRBD1 (6 bases). This CDR3 contains 15 residues. V was trimmed by 7 bases and J by 6 bases, leaving 19 bases between them. Germline CDR1 and CDR2: MNHNY and SVGAGI (reference sequence). The CDR3: CASTRMGGAGQPQHF. The CDR3 DNA is TGTGCCAGCACCCGAATGGGGGGCGCGGGTCAGCCCCAGCATTTT.

This chain uses TRBV18 with TRBJ1-1; 7 bases match TRBD1. The V gene end was trimmed by 2 bases and the J gene end by 10 bases; junction bases not matched to a gene: 13. This CDR3 contains 15 residues. The V gene's germline CDR1 is KGHSH and CDR2 LQKENI. As DNA, the CDR3 is TGTGCCAGCTCACCATCCAGGACAGGAAGTGTGTCAGCTTTCTTT. It specifies CASSPSRTGSVSAFF.

The V and J genes are TRBV14 and TRBJ2-1; 7 nucleotides align to TRBD1. The V gene's germline CDR1 is SGHDN and CDR2 FVKESK. The CDR3 is made up of 15 amino acids. J was trimmed by 9 bases and V by 1 base; bases with no gene match: 9. In DNA, the CDR3 is TGTGCCAGCAGCCAAGGTGTCAGGGGGACGGTTGAGCAGTTCTTC. It encodes CASSQGVRGTVEQFF.

CDR3 in amino acids: CASSVLGDSGNTIYF. The CDR3 bases are TGTGCCAGCAGCGTACTGGGTGATTCTGGAAACACCATATATTTT. J is TRBJ1-3 and V is TRBV9; D remains unclear. This CDR3 comprises 15 residues. The ends were cut back, 1 base at V and 1 base at J, with 9 bases in the middle. Germline-derived CDR1 and CDR2 are SGDLS and YYNGEE.

The rearrangement uses TRBV27 and TRBJ1-2; TRBD1 matches at 7 bases. Trimming at V came to 2 bases and at J to 4 bases, leaving 16 bases not matched to a gene. Germline V gene data show CDR1 as MNHEY and CDR2 as SMNVEV (reference sequence). The CDR3 consists of 18 residues. The CDR3 region is CASSLRAVRDRLLYGYTF. DNA for the CDR3: TGTGCCAGCAGTTTACGGGCGGTCCGGGACAGACTACTCTATGGCTACACCTTC.

The rearrangement joins TRBV11-2 to TRBJ2-4; D remains unclear. The V end lost 5 bases, the J end lost 1 base, and 6 bases lay between the germline ends. The CDR3 runs 13 residues. Germline V lookup: CDR1 SGHAT, CDR2 FQNNGV. The CDR3 nucleotides read TGTGCCAGCAGCCCGGCGGCCAAAAACATTCAGTACTTC. Translating it yields CASSPAAKNIQYF.

The chain carries TRBV7-9 and TRBJ2-5, with D hard to call. The CDR3 is made up of 15 amino acids. The germline gives CDR1 SEHNR, CDR2 FQNEAQ (reference sequence). V lost 2 bases, J lost 4 bases, and 14 bases lay in between. Here the CDR3 DNA reads TGTGCCAGCAGCTTAAATTCAGGCGCTGCAGAGACCCAGTACTTC. Its translation is CASSLNSGAAETQYF.

The rearrangement links TRBV10-3 to TRBJ2-1; 16 nucleotides match TRBD2. Germline CDR1 and CDR2: ENHRY and SYGVKD. The CDR3 is 15 residues long. V was clipped by 4 bases and J by 9 bases; unmatched bases: 3. The CDR3 reads CAISAGLAGGIEQFF. CDR3 nucleotides: TGTGCCATCAGTGCGGGACTAGCGGGGGGGATTGAGCAGTTCTTC.

The chain joins TRBV27 to TRBJ1-2, with D unresolved. The CDR3 consists of 14 residues. Germline V gene sequence: CDR1 MNHEY, CDR2 SMNVEV (reference sequence). Trimming stripped 4 bases from V and 8 bases from J, with 17 bases between. CDR3 amino acids: CASSSRTGWSGYTF. The CDR3 bases are TGTGCCAGCAGTTCCCGGACCGGCTGGAGCGGCTACACCTTC.

The V call is TRBV6-1, the J call TRBJ2-7, with 9 bases identical to TRBD1. V was clipped by 5 bases and J by 6 bases; unmatched bases: 8. This CDR3 is 14 amino acids long. CDR1 MNHNS and CDR2 SASEGT come from the germline V gene. CDR3 sequence reads: CASSPRDREFEQYF. The CDR3 bases are TGTGCCAGCAGTCCCCGGGACAGGGAATTCGAGCAGTACTTC.

The chain has TRBV4-1 and TRBJ2-5, with 13 bases identical to TRBD2. Germline CDR1 is MGHRA and CDR2 is YSYEKL. CDR3 length: 18 residues. Losses at the gene ends were 0 bases for V and 4 bases for J; bases not matched to a gene: 8. CDR3 nucleotides: TGCGCCAGCAGCCAAGATCGACTAGCGGGGGGATTTGGAGAGACCCAGTACTTC. It is translated as CASSQDRLAGGFGETQYF.

The sample holds a few counts of this clone. The CDR3 spells CASSLGGTVAAGEQYF. The DNA of the CDR3 is TGTGCCAGCAGCTTAGGGGGGACTGTAGCGGCAGGCGAGCAGTACTTC. V and J are TRBV7-2 and TRBJ2-7; perhaps TRBD2 as D (6 bases). Trimming stripped 1 base from V and 6 bases from J, with 19 bases between. Germline CDR1 is SGHTA and CDR2 is FQGNSA. This CDR3 is 16 amino acids long.

The rearrangement links TRBV5-6 to TRBJ1-1, with D maybe TRBD1 (6 bases). This CDR3 is built from 14 residues. Germline V CDR1 and CDR2: SGHDT, YYEEEE. V lost 5 bases and J 6 bases, leaving 17 bases between the germline ends. CDR3 loop: CASSRQEKGAEAFF. In DNA form, the CDR3 reads TGTGCCAGCAGTCGACAGGAGAAGGGCGCTGAAGCTTTCTTT.

The genes are TRBV5-1 and TRBJ2-7; D is uncertain. Germline V gives CDR1 SGHRS, CDR2 YFSETQ. Trimming took 0 bases from V and 7 from J, leaving 5 bases between them. The CDR3 consists of 11 residues. The CDR3 DNA follows: TGCGCCAGCAGCTTGGGGCCTGAGCAGTACTTC. Its translation is CASSLGPEQYF.

This clone was seen only once. The CDR3 reads CASSRTGRVVAFF. The CDR3 DNA reads as TGTGCCAGCAGCAGGACAGGGAGGGTAGTAGCTTTCTTT. The chain joins TRBV5-6 to TRBJ1-1; 8 bases are a match to TRBD1. J lost 10 bases, V lost 4 bases, and 9 bases had no gene match. The CDR3 has 13 residues. The germline CDR1 and CDR2 sequences are SGHDT and YYEEEE.

V gene TRBV5-1 combines with J gene TRBJ2-5; 7 nucleotides line up with TRBD1. Germline V CDR1 and CDR2: SGHRS, YFSETQ. The CDR3 length is 14 residues. Trimming took 1 base from V and 2 from J; bases not matched to a gene: 2. CDR3 sequence: CASSLLRGQETQYF. CDR3 sequence (DNA): TGCGCCAGCAGCTTGCTCAGGGGGCAAGAGACCCAGTACTTC.

The gene calls are TRBV19 and TRBJ2-3; 10 positions agree with TRBD1. CDR1 is LNHDA and CDR2 is SQIVND in the germline V gene (reference sequence). The ends lost 3 bases at V and 5 bases at J; junction bases unmatched: 5. This CDR3 region has 15 residues. The CDR3 loop is CASSIQGQGIDTQYF. Here the CDR3 DNA reads TGTGCCAGTAGTATTCAGGGACAGGGGATAGATACGCAGTATTTT.

Only one count was recorded for this clone. The chain recombines TRBV7-3 with TRBJ2-2, with D possibly matching TRBD2 (5 bases). The germline V and J ends were trimmed by 5 bases and 4 bases, with 11 bases remaining between them. Per the germline V gene, CDR1 is SGHTA and CDR2 is FQGTGA. The CDR3 loop spans 14 amino acids. In nucleotides, the CDR3 is TGTGCCAGCAGCCCCGTTCGGGGCACCGGGGAGCTGTTTTTT. It specifies CASSPVRGTGELFF.